Each of the 10 T cell receptor beta chains below was sequenced from the same sample in a study of breast tumors, draining lymph nodes, adjacent tissues. MiXCR, applied by TCRdb to the multiplex PCR reads, yields one record per CDR3 protein. The data hold 200,000 to 250,000 distinct CDR3 sequences, with 32% observed a single time. The lymph nodes were axillary draining lymph nodes from breast cancer patients. Sequenced input: axillary lymph node tissue. These receptors came from a female donor with breast cancer. Some clones in this sample may be carry-over from other donors' samples.

On this clonotype: The junction departs from the called germline gene at one end, perhaps through a read error. The CDR3 nucleotides are TGTGCCGCCAGCAGCTTGTTTCCAGCCGGAGAGACCCAGTACTTC. Translation gives CAASSLFPAGETQYF. The gene calls are TRBV15 and TRBJ2-5; D unresolved. Germline CDR1 and CDR2: LNHNV and YYDKDF (reference sequence). The CDR3 is 15 residues long.

This clonotype was recorded a few times. V gene TRBV7-6 combines with J gene TRBJ1-1; a possible D gene is TRBD1 (5 bases). V was shortened by 1 base and J by 4 bases, with 13 bases between the two germline ends. This CDR3 is built from 15 residues. The germline CDR1 and CDR2 sequences are SGHVS and FNYEAQ. CDR3 sequence (DNA): TGTGCCAGCAGCTTAGTTTCCGGGGGAGTCACTGAAGCTTTCTTT. Translation gives CASSLVSGGVTEAFF.

This clonotype was found many times. This chain joins TRBV5-1 and TRBJ2-2; 8 bases match TRBD1. Germline lookup yields CDR1 SGHRS and CDR2 YFSETQ. V was pared by 4 bases and J by 3 bases, with 5 bases of the junction left unmatched. The CDR3 spans 15 residues. This CDR3 is CASSTGQGYTGELFF. The CDR3 DNA reads as TGCGCCAGCAGCACAGGACAGGGCTACACCGGGGAGCTGTTTTTT.

This clonotype has at least ten counts. The chain is built from TRBV6-1 and TRBJ2-1; maybe TRBD2 (6 bases). The V gene lost 3 bases and the J gene lost 9 bases, with 15 bases spanning the gap. The length of the CDR3 is 14 residues. From germline, CDR1 is MNHNS and CDR2 SASEGT. The CDR3 spells CASSDQVGGLEQFF. Written as DNA, the CDR3 is TGTGCCAGCAGTGATCAGGTGGGGGGTCTTGAGCAGTTCTTC.

V usage is TRBV2 and J usage is TRBJ1-4; unclear D gene. The V gene lost 2 bases and the J gene lost 2 bases, with 6 bases spanning the gap. Germline CDR1 SNHLY, CDR2 FYNNEI. CDR3 length: 14 residues. CDR3 sequence reads: CASSERSTNEKLFF. The DNA for the CDR3 is TGTGCCAGCAGTGAACGGTCGACTAATGAAAAACTGTTTTTT.

This clonotype was detected ten times or more. This sequence joins TRBV19 and TRBJ2-7; D could derive from TRBD1 or TRBD2 (5 bases each). With 6 bases removed from V and 7 bases from J, the gap between germline ends came to 16 bases. The CDR3 is 13 amino acids. Germline V lookup: CDR1 LNHDA, CDR2 SQIVND (reference sequence). DNA for the CDR3: TGTGCCAGTAGCTGGGGACCTGCCCTGGAGCAGTACTTC. It encodes CASSWGPALEQYF.

The sample holds many counts of this clonotype. This chain uses TRBV3-1 with TRBJ2-2; D might be TRBD2 (6 bases). This CDR3 has 18 residues. Germline CDR1 is LGHDT and CDR2 is YNNKEL (reference sequence). V was pared by 3 bases and J by 1 base, with 18 bases between. CDR3 loop: CASSHSPGGRVNTGELFF. The CDR3 nucleotides are TGTGCCAGCAGCCATTCCCCCGGGGGACGGGTGAACACCGGGGAGCTGTTTTTT.

The table lists this clonotype with a few counts. V and J are TRBV5-1 and TRBJ2-5; 9 bases fit TRBD2. Trimming cost V 0 bases and J 5 bases; bases outside gene matches: 5. This CDR3 is built from 15 residues. Germline lookup yields CDR1 SGHRS and CDR2 YFSETQ. The DNA of the CDR3 is TGCGCCAGCAGCTTGGTTCCAGGGACTAGCGAGACCCAGTACTTC. Protein product: CASSLVPGTSETQYF.

With regard to this clonotype: Here the CDR3 omits its conserved ending phenylalanine or tryptophan, so a read error is the likely source. The DNA is left out, because the CDR3 cannot be placed on it with certainty; the CDR3 is given as TCRdb lists it. The V gene is TRBV7-8, the J gene TRBJ1-6; the table's D call, TRBD1, has no DNA check behind it. Per the germline V gene, CDR1 is SGHVS and CDR2 is FQNEAQ. The CDR3 has 9 amino acids, counting both end residues. This CDR3 is CASSLDINY.

This clonotype occurred many times. The genes are TRBV7-3 and TRBJ2-3, with D maybe TRBD2 (6 bases). This CDR3 spans 16 amino acids. Germline V gene data show CDR1 as SGHTA and CDR2 as FQGTGA. The V end was cut by 2 bases, the J end by 1 base, with 13 bases between. The DNA for the CDR3 is TGTGCCAGCAGCTTAGATAGCGGAAGCGGCACAGATACGCAGTATTTT. Amino acids: CASSLDSGSGTDTQYF. Filled out from reference TRBV7-3 and TRBJ2-3, the complete variable domain reads GAGVSQTPSNKVTEKGKYVELRCDPISGHTALYWYRQSLGQGPEFLIYFQGTGAADDSGLPNDRFFAVRPEGSVSTLKIQRTERGDSAVYLCASSLDSGSGTDTQYFGPGTRLTVL.